Shown below are 2 T cell receptor beta chains from a single sample sequenced in a study of blood T cell repertoires in COVID-19. Some clones are missing from TCRdb's copy, which holds only in-frame ones; the method was immunoSEQ multiplex PCR. The sample has fewer than 65,000 clones, roughly nine tenths seen once; the top ten hold around 4.2%. Sequencing was performed on peripheral blood. The source is a man aged 45-60 years with acute or convalescent COVID-19.

V gene TRBV5-8 combines with J gene TRBJ1-5; no clear D. CDR3 length: 16 amino acids. In germline, CDR1 is SGHTS, CDR2 YDEGEE. V was pared by 4 bases and J by 2 bases, with 16 bases between. This CDR3 reads CASSEGTAGGNQPQHF. As DNA, the CDR3 is TGTGCCAGCAGCGAGGGCACGGCGGGAGGCAATCAGCCCCAGCATTTT.

This clone was found once. This rearrangement joins TRBV9 to TRBJ2-2, with 7 positions matching TRBD1. Per germline, CDR1 SGDLS and CDR2 YYNGEE. The J segment lost 8 bases and the V segment lost 1 base, leaving 11 bases of the junction unmatched. The CDR3 runs 16 residues. The CDR3 loop reads CASSVLMTGIVGELFF. In DNA form, the CDR3 reads TGTGCCAGCAGCGTACTAATGACAGGGATAGTGGGGGAGCTGTTTTTT.